The rows below give T cell receptor beta chains drawn from one sample of a study of shared clonotypes between healthy human individuals. Assay: immunoSEQ multiplex PCR; the TCRdb copy retains only in-frame clones and omits some. The top ten clones hold about 1.1% of a sample with 2 million or so clones, around 96% of them seen once. The sample taken for sequencing was naive CD8+ T cells sorted from blood. These receptors were taken from a man younger than 35 in good health. Both conserved end residues are part of each CDR3. The D gene is left open where the match is weak. Only some rows state a clone size, as once, few, many or a class for expanded clones.

CDR3 protein | CDR3 DNA | J gene | clone size | D gene | V gene | CDR3 length
CASDEGNTEAFF | TGTGCCAGCGACGAGGGGAACACTGAAGCTTTCTTT | TRBJ1-1 | . | . | TRBV7-9 | 12
CASSQVANTEAFF | TGCGCCAGCAGCCAAGTTGCGAACACTGAAGCTTTCTTT | TRBJ1-1 | . | . | TRBV4-1 | 13
CASSPVGGSLTDTQYF | TGCGCCAGCAGCCCCGTCGGCGGATCCCTCACAGATACGCAGTATTTT | TRBJ2-3 | . | . | TRBV10-1 | 16
CASSLGVSYEQYF | TGTGCCAGCAGTCTAGGGGTATCCTACGAGCAGTACTTC | TRBJ2-7 | . | . | TRBV2 | 13
CSVDLILASGDTQYF | TGCAGCGTTGATTTAATCCTTGCCAGTGGCGATACGCAGTATTTT | TRBJ2-3 | . | . | TRBV29-1 | 15
CASSPGTAHGYTF | TGCGCCAGCAGCCCCGGGACAGCACATGGCTACACCTTC | TRBJ1-2 | . | TRBD1 | TRBV4-3 | 13
CAAGLAASDEQFF | TGTGCCGCGGGACTAGCTGCTTCGGATGAGCAGTTCTTC | TRBJ2-1 | . | TRBD2 | TRBV7-9 | 13
CASSLAPGSTDTQYF | TGTGCTAGCAGCTTAGCCCCAGGAAGCACAGATACGCAGTATTTT | TRBJ2-3 | . | . | TRBV7-7 | 15
CAISLGFGDEQYF | TGTGCCATCAGCCTAGGATTCGGGGACGAGCAGTACTTC | TRBJ2-7 | . | . | TRBV10-3 | 13
CASSSDRVMVNEQYF | TGTGCCAGCAGCTCCGACAGGGTGATGGTTAACGAGCAGTACTTC | TRBJ2-7 | . | TRBD1 | TRBV11-2 | 15
CASSIGPPLSNQPQHF | TGTGCCAGTAGTATAGGACCCCCACTTAGCAATCAGCCCCAGCATTTT | TRBJ1-5 | . | . | TRBV19 | 16
CAWTLTGDQDGYTF | TGTGCCTGGACCCTGACAGGGGACCAGGATGGCTACACCTTC | TRBJ1-2 | . | TRBD1 | TRBV30 | 14
CASSSGGAGPQHF | TGTGCCAGCAGTTCAGGGGGCGCAGGGCCCCAGCATTTT | TRBJ1-5 | . | TRBD1 | TRBV27 | 13
CASSDRVLHYEQYF | TGTGCCAGCAGCGACCGAGTACTACACTACGAGCAGTACTTC | TRBJ2-7 | . | . | TRBV5-4 | 14
CASSRPDSSYGYTF | TGTGCTAGCAGCCGTCCGGACAGTTCGTATGGCTACACCTTC | TRBJ1-2 | . | . | TRBV7-7 | 14
CASSPTGVFTDTQYF | TGCGCCAGCAGCCCCACAGGGGTATTCACAGATACGCAGTATTTT | TRBJ2-3 | . | TRBD1 | TRBV5-1 | 15
CASSIDPSNTEAFF | TGTGCCAGTAGTATAGATCCCAGTAACACTGAAGCTTTCTTT | TRBJ1-1 | . | . | TRBV19 | 14
CASSLLGSNQPQHF | TGTGCCAGCAGCCTTCTTGGTAGCAATCAGCCCCAGCATTTT | TRBJ1-5 | . | . | TRBV27 | 14
CAIFSPDRQNEQFF | TGTGCCATCTTCTCCCCAGACCGGCAGAATGAGCAGTTCTTC | TRBJ2-1 | . | . | TRBV10-3 | 14
CASSLGYTGELFF | TGTGCCAGCAGTTTAGGGTACACCGGGGAGCTGTTTTTT | TRBJ2-2 | . | . | TRBV28 | 13
CASSEEQANDEQFF | TGTGCCAGCAGTGAAGAGCAGGCAAACGATGAGCAGTTCTTC | TRBJ2-1 | . | . | TRBV6-1 | 14
CASSVEYRVSNYGYTF | TGTGCCAGCAGCGTAGAGTACAGGGTCTCTAACTATGGCTACACCTTC | TRBJ1-2 | . | . | TRBV9 | 16
CASGRGTEAFF | TGTGCCAGCGGCAGGGGGACTGAAGCTTTCTTT | TRBJ1-1 | . | TRBD1 | TRBV27 | 11
CASRPDENYEQYF | TGTGCCAGCAGACCCGACGAAAACTACGAGCAGTACTTC | TRBJ2-7 | . | . | TRBV7-8 | 13
CASTRDTGELFF | TGTGCCAGCACTCGAGACACCGGGGAGCTGTTTTTT | TRBJ2-2 | . | . | TRBV2 | 12
CASSSAGEQETQYF | TGTGCCAGCAGCTCGGCTGGAGAACAAGAGACCCAGTACTTC | TRBJ2-5 | . | . | TRBV13 | 14
CASSSPGTGGIETQYF | TGTGCCAGCAGTTCACCCGGGACAGGGGGTATCGAGACCCAGTACTTC | TRBJ2-5 | . | TRBD1 | TRBV27 | 16
CASSLALIGLAGVVDTQYF | TGTGCCAGCAGCTTAGCACTTATCGGACTAGCGGGAGTGGTAGATACGCAGTATTTT | TRBJ2-3 | . | TRBD2 | TRBV7-8 | 19
CASSPRAGLEETQYF | TGCGCCAGCAGCCCTCGAGCGGGCCTGGAAGAGACCCAGTACTTC | TRBJ2-5 | . | . | TRBV5-1 | 15
CASSAGQFNQPQHF | TGTGCCAGCAGCGCGGGACAGTTCAATCAGCCCCAGCATTTT | TRBJ1-5 | . | TRBD1 | TRBV9 | 14
CASSKAGADEQYF | TGTGCCAGCAGCAAAGCGGGAGCTGACGAGCAGTACTTC | TRBJ2-7 | . | TRBD2 | TRBV7-2 | 13
CSARDHGLAFF | TGCAGTGCTAGAGACCACGGCTTAGCTTTCTTT | TRBJ1-1 | . | . | TRBV20-1 | 11
CASSVGGPDQPQHF | TGTGCCAGCAGCGTAGGCGGGCCCGACCAGCCCCAGCATTTT | TRBJ1-5 | . | . | TRBV9 | 14
CASSQDRRGVGYEQYF | TGCGCCAGCAGCCAAGATAGACGGGGGGTGGGTTACGAGCAGTACTTC | TRBJ2-7 | . | TRBD2 | TRBV4-3 | 16
CSVDEGIDGYTF | TGCAGCGTTGATGAGGGTATCGATGGCTACACCTTC | TRBJ1-2 | . | . | TRBV29-1 | 12
CASSPPGGADQPQHF | TGTGCCAGCAGCCCCCCGGGGGGAGCGGATCAGCCCCAGCATTTT | TRBJ1-5 | . | . | TRBV7-2 | 15
CASSSSSGHVFHEQYF | TGTGCCAGCAGTTCCAGTAGCGGGCACGTTTTCCACGAGCAGTACTTC | TRBJ2-7 | once | TRBD2 | TRBV27 | 16
CASSPGTGNTGELFF | TGTGCTAGCAGCCCCGGGACAGGGAACACCGGGGAGCTGTTTTTT | TRBJ2-2 | few | TRBD1 | TRBV7-7 | 15
CASNAGGGSTEAFF | TGCGCCAGCAATGCGGGTGGGGGAAGCACTGAAGCTTTCTTT | TRBJ1-1 | . | . | TRBV10-2 | 14
CASSSIERGDLPYEQYF | TGTGCCAGCAGCTCCATTGAACGCGGGGATTTGCCCTACGAGCAGTACTTC | TRBJ2-7 | . | . | TRBV11-2 | 17